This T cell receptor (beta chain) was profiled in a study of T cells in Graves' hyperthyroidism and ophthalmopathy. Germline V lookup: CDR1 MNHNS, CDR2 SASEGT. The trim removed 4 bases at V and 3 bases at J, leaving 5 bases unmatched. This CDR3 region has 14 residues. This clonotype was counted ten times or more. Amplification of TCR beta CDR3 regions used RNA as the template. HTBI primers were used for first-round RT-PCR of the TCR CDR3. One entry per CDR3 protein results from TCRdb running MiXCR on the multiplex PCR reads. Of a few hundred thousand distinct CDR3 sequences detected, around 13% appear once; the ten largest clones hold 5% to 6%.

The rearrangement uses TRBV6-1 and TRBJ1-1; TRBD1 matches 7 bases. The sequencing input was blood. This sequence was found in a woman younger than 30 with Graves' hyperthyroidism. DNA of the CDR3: TGTGCCAGCAGTGTAACGGGACAGTACACTGAAGCTTTCTTT. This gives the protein CASSVTGQYTEAFF.